These T cell receptor beta chains were read from a single sample in a study of shared clonotypes between healthy human individuals. Measured with immunoSEQ multiplex PCR; TCRdb has only the in-frame clones, and not every one. This sample has some 2,400,000 clones; around 95% occur once, and the top ten carry less than 0.15%. The sequencing input was naive CD4+ T cells sorted from blood. The receptors shown here come from a man aged 18 to 30 in good health. Each CDR3 is given with its conserved first and last residue. The order of the fields is V gene, D gene, J gene, clone size, CDR3 protein, CDR3 DNA. The D gene is left open where the match is weak. Clone sizes are given selectively: once, few, many, or a class where the clone is expanded.

TRBV5-4	TRBD2	TRBJ2-7	.	CASSFSGASAQYF	TGTGCCAGCAGCTTTAGCGGGGCCTCCGCGCAGTACTTC
TRBV5-5	TRBD2	TRBJ2-1	.	CASSLSFPSGGLSSYNEQFF	TGTGCCAGCAGCTTGTCATTTCCTAGCGGGGGGCTTTCCTCCTACAATGAGCAGTTCTTC
TRBV7-9	.	TRBJ1-4	.	CASSLVLTNEKLFF	TGTGCCAGCAGCTTAGTTCTGACTAATGAAAAACTGTTTTTT
TRBV30	.	TRBJ2-7	.	CAWSVSGKNFYEQYF	TGTGCCTGGAGTGTGTCCGGTAAGAATTTCTACGAGCAGTACTTC
TRBV7-2	TRBD1	TRBJ2-7	.	CASSLAPTGGAGEQYF	TGTGCCAGCAGCTTAGCGCCGACAGGGGGCGCGGGAGAGCAGTACTTC
TRBV30	.	TRBJ1-6	.	CAWSRAGYNSPLHF	TGTGCCTGGAGTCGCGCAGGGTATAATTCACCCCTCCACTTT
TRBV29-1	TRBD1	TRBJ2-3	.	CSVTDRGTQYF	TGCAGCGTTACGGACAGGGGTACGCAGTATTTT
TRBV28	.	TRBJ1-2	.	CASSRGGDANYGYTF	TGTGCCAGCAGTCGGGGGGGAGATGCTAACTATGGCTACACCTTC
TRBV19	.	TRBJ2-7	.	CASSIGGSYEQYF	TGTGCCAGTAGTATTGGGGGTTCCTACGAGCAGTACTTC
TRBV7-2	.	TRBJ1-5	.	CASSLEVGVNQPQHF	TGTGCCAGCAGCTTAGAGGTTGGGGTCAATCAGCCCCAGCATTTT
TRBV19	TRBD1	TRBJ2-2	once	CASSNRGTGELFF	TGTGCCAGTAGTAACAGGGGAACCGGGGAGCTGTTTTTT
TRBV19	.	TRBJ2-7	.	CASSIDQDSRQYF	TGTGCCAGTAGTATAGATCAGGACAGCCGTCAGTACTTC
TRBV30	.	TRBJ1-2	few	CAWSLFYGYTF	TGTGCCTGGAGCCTATTTTATGGCTACACCTTC
TRBV11-2	.	TRBJ2-5	once	CASSLGGQETQYF	TGTGCCAGCAGCTTAGGGGGCCAAGAGACCCAGTACTTC
TRBV5-6	TRBD1	TRBJ1-5	.	CASSLAGAGGGQPQHF	TGTGCCAGCAGCTTGGCCGGGGCAGGGGGAGGTCAGCCCCAGCATTTT
TRBV7-2	.	TRBJ1-2	.	CASRHTAEGYGYTF	TGTGCCAGCAGACATACGGCCGAAGGCTATGGCTACACCTTC
TRBV10-2	.	TRBJ2-7	.	CASSERAGAAYF	TGCGCCAGCAGTGAGAGGGCAGGGGCGGCGTACTTC
TRBV19	.	TRBJ1-2	.	CASRMKGEANYGYTF	TGTGCCAGTAGAATGAAGGGGGAGGCTAACTATGGCTACACCTTC
TRBV10-3	TRBD1	TRBJ1-6	.	CAISPGQGYSPLHF	TGTGCCATCAGCCCGGGACAGGGGTATTCACCCCTCCACTTT
TRBV21-1	.	TRBJ1-5	few	CASSKHTGHSNQPQHF	TGTGCCAGCAGCAAACACACAGGACATAGCAATCAGCCCCAGCATTTT
TRBV5-4	TRBD2	TRBJ2-5	.	CASSLAMAGVMETQYF	TGTGCCAGCAGCTTGGCGATGGCGGGAGTTATGGAGACCCAGTACTTC
TRBV4-3	.	TRBJ1-5	.	CASSRARDDQPQHF	TGCGCCAGCAGCAGGGCCCGGGATGATCAGCCCCAGCATTTT
TRBV5-1	.	TRBJ2-3	.	CASSEGGYANTQYF	TGCGCCAGCAGCGAGGGGGGATATGCGAATACGCAGTATTTT
TRBV19	TRBD2	TRBJ2-2	.	CASSDPSGNPTGELFF	TGTGCCAGTAGTGACCCTAGCGGAAACCCCACCGGGGAGCTGTTTTTT
TRBV28	.	TRBJ1-2	.	CASSFEGQDGYTF	TGTGCCAGCAGTTTTGAGGGGCAGGATGGCTACACCTTC
TRBV20-1	.	TRBJ2-5	.	CPRFQETQYF	TGCCCCAGGTTCCAAGAGACCCAGTACTTC
TRBV15	.	TRBJ2-3	.	CATSREGSVGRADTQYF	TGTGCCACCAGCAGAGAAGGGTCAGTAGGACGGGCAGATACGCAGTATTTT
TRBV6-6	.	TRBJ2-1	.	CASGGRGNNEQFF	TGTGCCAGCGGAGGCAGGGGAAACAATGAGCAGTTCTTC
TRBV11-3	.	TRBJ2-2	.	CASSPSGKRSTGELFF	TGTGCCAGCAGCCCCTCGGGGAAGCGAAGCACCGGGGAGCTGTTTTTT
TRBV7-9	.	TRBJ2-5	once	CASSRAQETQYF	TGTGCCAGCAGCAGGGCACAAGAGACCCAGTACTTC
TRBV7-8	.	TRBJ2-7	.	CASSHSGSYEQYF	TGTGCCAGCAGCCACAGCGGGTCCTACGAGCAGTACTTC
TRBV10-3	TRBD2	TRBJ2-7	.	CAASPGGSYEQYF	TGTGCCGCAAGTCCGGGAGGGTCCTACGAGCAGTACTTC
TRBV7-2	.	TRBJ1-1	.	CASSLDRRGVTEAFF	TGTGCCAGCAGCTTAGATCGCAGGGGAGTAACTGAAGCTTTCTTT
TRBV10-1	.	TRBJ2-3	.	CASSEEGRRDTQYF	TGCGCCAGCAGTGAAGAGGGGAGGCGAGATACGCAGTATTTT
TRBV7-9	.	TRBJ1-6	.	CASSLEVVTPLHF	TGTGCCAGCAGCTTAGAGGTAGTGACACCCCTCCACTTT
TRBV29-1	.	TRBJ2-5	.	CSGLRGRGETQYF	TGCAGCGGACTACGGGGCCGAGGGGAGACCCAGTACTTC
TRBV19	.	TRBJ1-2	once	CASSIVLGGNYGYTF	TGTGCCAGTAGTATAGTCTTGGGCGGAAACTATGGCTACACCTTC
TRBV5-6	.	TRBJ2-1	.	CASSLVGWANLLYNEQFF	TGTGCCAGCAGCTTGGTTGGGTGGGCCAATCTCCTATACAATGAGCAGTTCTTC
TRBV18	.	TRBJ1-1	.	CASSPTGGTEAFF	TGTGCCAGCTCACCGACGGGGGGCACTGAAGCTTTCTTT
TRBV6-1	TRBD2	TRBJ2-1	.	CASSEARAGSEFF	TGTGCCAGCAGTGAAGCACGAGCGGGGTCTGAGTTCTTC
TRBV5-1	.	TRBJ1-1	.	CASSTDSMNTEAFF	TGCGCCAGCAGCACGGACAGTATGAACACTGAAGCTTTCTTT
TRBV14	.	TRBJ2-1	few	CASSQDSHSSSHVQYNEQFF	TGTGCCAGCAGCCAAGATTCTCATTCGTCCAGCCACGTTCAATACAATGAGCAGTTCTTC
TRBV7-6	TRBD1	TRBJ2-7	.	CASSLRTGISYEQYF	TGTGCCAGCAGCTTACGGACAGGTATCTCCTACGAGCAGTACTTC
TRBV2	.	TRBJ1-5	.	CASSLGGSNQPQHF	TGTGCCAGCAGTTTGGGGGGCAGCAATCAGCCCCAGCATTTT
TRBV7-2	.	TRBJ2-1	.	CASRPSGTYNEQFF	TGTGCCAGCAGACCCAGCGGGACATACAATGAGCAGTTCTTC
TRBV7-2	.	TRBJ2-5	.	CASSPRVVAETQYF	TGTGCCAGCAGCCCCCGAGTGGTGGCAGAGACCCAGTACTTC
TRBV6-1	TRBD2	TRBJ2-7	.	CASSGYSGGLTYEQYF	TGTGCCAGCAGTGGGTATAGCGGGGGCCTAACCTACGAGCAGTACTTC
TRBV4-1	.	TRBJ2-7	.	CASSPPGGFPYEQYF	TGCGCCAGCAGCCCCCCTGGTGGGTTTCCCTACGAGCAGTACTTC
TRBV28	TRBD2	TRBJ2-7	.	CASSLRGGFSYEQYF	TGTGCCAGCAGTTTAAGGGGAGGGTTTTCCTACGAGCAGTACTTC
TRBV5-6	TRBD1	TRBJ1-2	.	CASSPGDRGVNGYTF	TGTGCCAGCAGCCCCGGGGACAGGGGGGTTAATGGCTACACCTTC
TRBV27	.	TRBJ1-6	.	CASRGGSYNSPLHF	TGTGCCAGCAGGGGAGGCTCCTATAATTCACCCCTCCACTTT
TRBV15	TRBD1	TRBJ2-7	.	CATSRGFPGQGDEQYF	TGTGCCACCAGCAGAGGTTTTCCGGGACAGGGGGACGAGCAGTACTTC
TRBV19	TRBD1	TRBJ1-6	.	CASTETGSINSPLHF	TGTGCCAGTACCGAGACAGGGAGCATAAATTCACCCCTCCACTTT